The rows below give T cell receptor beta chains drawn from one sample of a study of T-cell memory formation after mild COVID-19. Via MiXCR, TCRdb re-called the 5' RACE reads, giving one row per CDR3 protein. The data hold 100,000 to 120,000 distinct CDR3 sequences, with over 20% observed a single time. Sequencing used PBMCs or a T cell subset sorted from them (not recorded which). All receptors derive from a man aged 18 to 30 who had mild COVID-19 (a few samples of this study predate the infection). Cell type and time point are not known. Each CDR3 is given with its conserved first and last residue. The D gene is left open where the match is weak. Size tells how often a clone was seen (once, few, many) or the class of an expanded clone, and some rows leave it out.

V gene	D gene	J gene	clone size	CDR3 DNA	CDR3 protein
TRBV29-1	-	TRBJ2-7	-	TGCAGCGTGGCCGGGACGGCTTACGAGCAGTACTTC	CSVAGTAYEQYF
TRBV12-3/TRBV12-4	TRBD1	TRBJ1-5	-	TGTGCCAGCAGTTTCGGGACAGGAAATCAGCCCCAGCATTTT	CASSFGTGNQPQHF
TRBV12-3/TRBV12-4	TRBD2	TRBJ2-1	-	TGTGCCAGCAGTTTAGGAGTAGCGGGGGGGCGGAAGAACAATGAGCAGTTCTTC	CASSLGVAGGRKNNEQFF
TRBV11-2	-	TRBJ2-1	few	TGTGCCAGCAGCTTTAGGGCGGGGCCATACAATGAGCAGTTCTTC	CASSFRAGPYNEQFF
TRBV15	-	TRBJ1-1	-	TGTGCCACCAGCACCGCGGCGGGTTATTCAGCTTTCTTT	CATSTAAGYSAFF
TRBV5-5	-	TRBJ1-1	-	TGTGCCAGCAGCTTTACCGGGACACTGAACACTGAAGCTTTCTTT	CASSFTGTLNTEAFF
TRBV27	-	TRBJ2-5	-	TGTGCCAGCAGTTTAAATGGTCCAGAGACCCAGTACTTC	CASSLNGPETQYF
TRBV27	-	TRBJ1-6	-	TGTGCCAGCAGTGATTACACGGTACGGGGACCCCTCCACTTT	CASSDYTVRGPLHF
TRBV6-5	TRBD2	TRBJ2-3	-	TGTGCCAGCGGGGAGCGGGGGGGCATAGATACGCAGTATTTT	CASGERGGIDTQYF
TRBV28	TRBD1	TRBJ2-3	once	TGTGCCAGCAGAAGACAGGGGGCGGGGGATACGCAGTATTTT	CASRRQGAGDTQYF
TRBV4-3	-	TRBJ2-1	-	TGCGCCAGCAGCCAGGTACGGGCCTACAATGAGCAGTTCTTC	CASSQVRAYNEQFF
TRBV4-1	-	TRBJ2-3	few	TGCGCCAGCAGCCCCCGCAGGGAGTTGGATACGCAGTATTTT	CASSPRRELDTQYF
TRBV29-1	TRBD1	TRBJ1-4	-	TGCAGCGTTGCGACAGGGGGGCATGAAAAACTGTTTTTT	CSVATGGHEKLFF
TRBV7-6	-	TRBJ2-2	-	TGTGCCGGGACTGGGCCCAGGGCAGGGCATACCGGGGAGCTGTTTTTT	CAGTGPRAGHTGELFF
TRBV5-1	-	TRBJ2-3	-	TGCGCCAGCAGTCAAGGGACTGGGATGGATACGCAGTATTTT	CASSQGTGMDTQYF
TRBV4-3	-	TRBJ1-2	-	TGCGCCAGCAGCCAGGATTCTGGGAAAATCTATGGCTACACCTTC	CASSQDSGKIYGYTF
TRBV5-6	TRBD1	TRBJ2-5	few	TGTGCCAGCAGCTCCACAGGACAGGGTGTTTTCTTGGGGACCCAGTACTTC	CASSSTGQGVFLGTQYF
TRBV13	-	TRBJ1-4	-	TGTGCCAGCCAGGACGGGGGAAATGAAAAACTGTTTTTT	CASQDGGNEKLFF
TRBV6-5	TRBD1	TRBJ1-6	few	TGTGCCAGCAGTCCCCGGGACAGGGATTCACCCCTCCACTTT	CASSPRDRDSPLHF
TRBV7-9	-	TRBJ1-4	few	TGTGCCAGCAGCCAGAATCTTAATGAAAAACTGTTTTTT	CASSQNLNEKLFF
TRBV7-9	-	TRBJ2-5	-	TGTGCCAGCAGCCCCCCGTCGGGGGAAGAGACCCAGTACTTC	CASSPPSGEETQYF
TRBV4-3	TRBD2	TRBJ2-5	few	TGCGCCAGCAGCCAAGCCCTAGCGGGGGGAGAGACCCAGTACTTC	CASSQALAGGETQYF
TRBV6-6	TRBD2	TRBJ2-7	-	TGTGCCAGCAGTTACCGGATGGATCGGACTAGCGGCAGTCGTGACGAGCAGTACTTC	CASSYRMDRTSGSRDEQYF
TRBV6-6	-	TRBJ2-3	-	TGTGCCAGCAGCTACAAAGGGCCACCCCCCACAGATACGCAGTATTTT	CASSYKGPPPTDTQYF
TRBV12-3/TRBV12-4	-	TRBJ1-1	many	TGTGCCAGCAGTACTACAGATACTAACACTGAAGCTTTCTTT	CASSTTDTNTEAFF
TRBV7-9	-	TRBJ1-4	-	TGTGCCAGCAGCTTAGATGCGGGTATTCGCGAAAAACTGTTTTTT	CASSLDAGIREKLFF
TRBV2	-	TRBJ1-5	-	TGTGCCACCGGGGGGGTTAATCAGCCCCAGCATTTT	CATGGVNQPQHF
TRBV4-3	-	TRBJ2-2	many	TGCGCCAGCAGCCACCTCACCGGGGAGCTGTTTTTT	CASSHLTGELFF
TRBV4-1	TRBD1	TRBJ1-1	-	TGCGCCAGCAGCCGGGCCATACAGGGGGACACTGAAGCTTTCTTT	CASSRAIQGDTEAFF